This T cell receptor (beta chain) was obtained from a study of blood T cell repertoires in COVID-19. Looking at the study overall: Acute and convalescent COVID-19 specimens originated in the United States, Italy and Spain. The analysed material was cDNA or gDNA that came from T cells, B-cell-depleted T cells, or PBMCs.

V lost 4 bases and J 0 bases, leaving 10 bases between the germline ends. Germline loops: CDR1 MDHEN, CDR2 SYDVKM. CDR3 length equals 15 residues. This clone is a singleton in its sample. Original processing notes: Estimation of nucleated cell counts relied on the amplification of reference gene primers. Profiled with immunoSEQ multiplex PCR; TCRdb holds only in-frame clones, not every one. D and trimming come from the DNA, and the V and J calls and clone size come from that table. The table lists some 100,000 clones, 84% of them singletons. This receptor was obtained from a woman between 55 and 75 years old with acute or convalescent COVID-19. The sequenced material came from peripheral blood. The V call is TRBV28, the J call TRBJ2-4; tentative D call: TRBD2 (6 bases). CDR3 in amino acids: CASSSGGVAKNIQYF. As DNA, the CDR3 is TGTGCCAGCAGTTCCGGGGGTGTAGCCAAAAACATTCAGTACTTC.